The 6 T cell receptor beta chains in this list originate from one sample, sequenced in a study of T-cell memory formation after mild COVID-19. TCRdb reprocessed the 5' RACE reads with MiXCR, giving one entry per CDR3 protein. Of about half a million distinct CDR3 sequences in the sample, roughly 18% were seen once. Sequencing was carried out using PBMCs or a T cell subset sorted from them (not recorded which). These receptors came from an adult woman who had mild COVID-19 (a few samples of this study predate the infection). Cell type and time point are not known.

This clonotype was seen only a few times. V is TRBV7-9 and J is TRBJ2-5, with D maybe TRBD2 (5 bases). The V end was cut by 3 bases, the J end by 7 bases, with 9 bases between. Per the germline V gene, CDR1 is SEHNR and CDR2 is FQNEAQ (reference sequence). The CDR3 consists of 12 residues. The CDR3 loop is CASSFTGTTQYF. The CDR3 coding sequence is TGTGCCAGCAGCTTCACGGGAACGACCCAGTACTTC.

The rearrangement uses TRBV5-5 and TRBJ2-2; 8 positions match TRBD1. Per germline, CDR1 SGHKS and CDR2 YYEKEE (reference sequence). Trimming at V came to 0 bases and at J to 5 bases, leaving 12 bases not matched to a gene. The CDR3 is 18 residues long. CDR3 residues: CASSLEQGGGWSTGELFF. CDR3 nucleotides: TGTGCCAGCAGCTTGGAACAGGGGGGAGGTTGGTCGACCGGGGAGCTGTTTTTT.

In this sample, this clonotype turned up a few times. This chain links TRBV12-3 or TRBV12-4 with TRBJ1-2; TRBD1 is a possible D gene (5 bases). The CDR3 runs 13 residues. The germline V and J ends were trimmed by 8 bases and 7 bases, with 17 bases remaining between them. The CDR3 here is CASQSRGAGGYTF. CDR3 nucleotides: TGTGCCAGCCAAAGCCGAGGGGCAGGTGGCTACACCTTC.

This clonotype has just a few counts. This chain uses TRBV5-1 with TRBJ1-2; D is unresolved. This CDR3 spans 14 amino acids. From germline, CDR1 is SGHRS and CDR2 YFSETQ. The germline V and J ends were trimmed by 0 bases and 2 bases, with 8 bases remaining between them. CDR3 nucleotide sequence: TGCGCCAGCAGCTTGGGCACCTCAAACTATGGCTACACCTTC. This translates into CASSLGTSNYGYTF. Full variable domain (outside the CDR3, taken from reference TRBV5-1 and TRBJ1-2): KAGVTQTPRYLIKTRGQQVTLSCSPISGHRSVSWYQQTPGQGLQFLFEYFSETQRNKGNFPGRFSGRQFSNSRSEMNVSTLELGDSALYLCASSLGTSNYGYTFGSGTRLTVV.

The genes are TRBV29-1 and TRBJ2-7; D ambiguous. CDR3 length: 15 residues. V lost 2 bases, J lost 2 bases, and 16 bases lay in between. Germline V CDR1 and CDR2: SQVTM, ANQGSEA. DNA of the CDR3: TGCAGCGTTGAACTGGGTCCTAATCGGGCCTACGAGCAGTACTTC. Protein product: CSVELGPNRAYEQYF.

This chain links TRBV20-1 with TRBJ1-5; 9 bases agree with TRBD1. J was trimmed by 8 bases and V by 0 bases; bases with no gene match: 8. The germline CDR1 and CDR2 sequences are DFQATT and SNEGSKA (reference sequence). The CDR3 length is 15 residues. CDR3 in amino acids: CSARETGGTNKPQHF. The CDR3 nucleotides are TGCAGTGCTAGAGAGACAGGGGGGACGAATAAGCCCCAGCATTTT.